These 13 T cell receptor beta chains originate from one sample sequenced in a study of CD8 T cells in Susac syndrome. Reverse transcription of roughly 0.5 to 1 ug RNA was carried out with random hexamers. One entry per CDR3 protein, called by TCRdb with MiXCR from the immunoSEQ multiplex PCR reads. The sample records 95,000 to 150,000 distinct CDR3 sequences, just under 95% being singletons. Sequenced material: CD8+ T cells from PBMCs. Every receptor here comes from a human donor with Susac syndrome.

This chain connects TRBV6-4 to TRBJ2-1, with TRBD1 matching 8 bases. The germline V gene has CDR1 MRHNA and CDR2 SNTAGT. The CDR3 has 13 amino acids. Trimming took 2 bases from V and 10 from J; bases not matched to a gene: 4. For the CDR3, the DNA is TGTGCCAGCAGTGACACGACAGGGGCCGAGCAGTTCTTC. This encodes CASSDTTGAEQFF.

In its sample, this clonotype was seen once. This chain uses TRBV7-9 with TRBJ1-1; the D is unclear. This CDR3 has 12 residues. The V end lost 4 bases, the J end lost 5 bases, and 8 bases lay between the germline ends. The germline V gene has CDR1 SEHNR and CDR2 FQNEAQ (reference sequence). The CDR3 region is CASSSGVTEAFF. CDR3 DNA sequence: TGTGCCAGCAGCTCCGGAGTGACTGAAGCTTTCTTT.

Here the CDR3 reads CASSLGQDVYEQYF. The CDR3 DNA follows: TGTGCCAGCAGTTTGGGACAGGATGTCTACGAGCAGTACTTC. This chain connects TRBV27 to TRBJ2-7; 8 bases line up with TRBD1. The CDR3 has 14 residues. CDR1 and CDR2 from the germline V gene are MNHEY and SMNVEV (reference sequence). With V trimmed by 3 bases and J by 3 bases, 4 bases remained unmatched.

The V gene is TRBV25-1, the J gene TRBJ1-2; TRBD1 matches 9 bases. V trimming: 2 bases; J trimming: 0 bases; junction bases outside the gene matches: 13. The V gene's germline CDR1 is MGHDK and CDR2 SYGVNS. This CDR3 region has 19 residues. CDR3 sequence reads: CASSEVSSGQGYTNYGYTF. Written as DNA, the CDR3 is TGTGCCAGCAGTGAAGTGAGTTCGGGACAGGGCTACACTAACTATGGCTACACCTTC.

This sequence joins TRBV5-1 and TRBJ2-3, with 9 bases fitting TRBD1. CDR3 length equals 17 residues. Trimming cost V 5 bases and J 0 bases; bases outside gene matches: 10. Germline loops: CDR1 SGHRS, CDR2 YFSETQ. Written as DNA, the CDR3 is TGCGCCAGCAGATCCGGGACAGGGAGTTTTAGCACAGATACGCAGTATTTT. As protein: CASRSGTGSFSTDTQYF.

This sequence joins TRBV24-1 and TRBJ2-5; D is possibly TRBD1 (6 bases). The CDR3 is made up of 13 amino acids. The V end was cut by 4 bases, the J end by 9 bases, with 14 bases between. CDR1 is KGHDR and CDR2 is SFDVKD in the germline V gene. In DNA form, the CDR3 reads TGTGCCACCAGTGAGGGGGACACCTTGCCCCAGTACTTC. Protein sequence: CATSEGDTLPQYF.

This rearrangement joins TRBV19 to TRBJ1-1; TRBD1 matches at 7 bases. Trimming took 9 bases from V and 2 from J; bases not matched to a gene: 6. From germline, CDR1 is LNHDA and CDR2 SQIVND (reference sequence). This CDR3 spans 13 amino acids. In DNA, the CDR3 is TGTGCCAGCAGGACAGGAGGCAACACTGAAGCTTTCTTT. Its protein is CASRTGGNTEAFF.

This clonotype appeared a single time. V and J are TRBV25-1 and TRBJ2-7; D is unclear. CDR1 and CDR2 (germline): MGHDK, SYGVNS. Trimming cost V 3 bases and J 1 base, with 4 bases left between them. The CDR3 has 12 residues. The CDR3 reads CASSEYSYEQYF. CDR3 DNA sequence: TGTGCCAGCAGTGAGTATTCCTACGAGCAGTACTTC.

This chain joins TRBV12-5 and TRBJ1-3; 10 bases are a match to TRBD1. The CDR3 runs 17 residues. Losses at the gene ends were 4 bases for V and 1 base for J; bases not matched to a gene: 7. Germline V gives CDR1 LGHNT, CDR2 FRNRAP. In DNA, the CDR3 is TGTGCTAGTGGTTCCAGCCGGGACAGGGGATCTGGAAACACCATATATTTT. Protein sequence: CASGSSRDRGSGNTIYF.

The chain employs TRBV5-4 and TRBJ1-1; D is ambiguous. CDR3 length: 16 residues. The ends were cut back, 0 bases at V and 2 bases at J, with 14 bases in the middle. Germline V gene data show CDR1 as SGHNT and CDR2 as YYREEE (reference sequence). CDR3 protein: CASSLASTPHNTEAFF. CDR3 in DNA: TGTGCCAGCAGCTTGGCTTCCACCCCACACAACACTGAAGCTTTCTTT.

The chain couples TRBV27 to TRBJ1-5, with D tentatively TRBD1 (5 bases). Germline V gene lookup returns CDR1 MNHEY and CDR2 SMNVEV (reference sequence). The CDR3 runs 14 residues. Trimming pared 3 bases from V and 7 bases from J, leaving 13 bases between. The CDR3 nucleotides are TGTGCCAGCAGTTTTCAGGGTGAGGGGCAGCCCCAGCATTTT. Its translation is CASSFQGEGQPQHF.

The chain couples TRBV7-9 to TRBJ2-7, with a weak D call TRBD1 (5 bases). Germline V gene data show CDR1 as SEHNR and CDR2 as FQNEAQ (reference sequence). The ends were cut back, 8 bases at V and 3 bases at J, with 11 bases in the middle. This CDR3 spans 12 amino acids. The CDR3 reads CASSQGRYEQYF. The CDR3, as DNA: TGTGCCAGCTCCCAGGGCCGCTACGAGCAGTACTTC.

The chain employs TRBV4-3 and TRBJ2-7; D is undetermined. The CDR3 contains 14 residues. Germline values: CDR1 LGHNA, CDR2 YSLEER. The V end was cut by 0 bases, the J end by 2 bases, with 8 bases between. CDR3 region: CASSQDVGTYEQYF. CDR3 sequence (DNA): TGCGCCAGCAGCCAAGATGTGGGTACCTACGAGCAGTACTTC.